A single sample is the source of the 10 T cell receptor beta chains below, sequenced in a study of blood T cell repertoires in COVID-19. The method was immunoSEQ multiplex PCR; TCRdb's version includes in-frame clones alone and lacks a portion of them. The profile covers roughly 400,000 clones, with roughly 86% appearing a single time and 2% to 2.5% taken by the ten largest. Source material: PBMCs or T cells enriched from blood (not recorded which). The source is a middle-aged woman with acute COVID-19.

Concerning this clone: This specimen includes other DNA sequences encoding the same CDR3. The V gene is TRBV5-4, the J gene TRBJ1-1; no firm D call. The CDR3 is 12 amino acids. Looked up from germline, CDR1 is SGHNT and CDR2 is YYREEE (reference sequence). Deletions cut 4 bases from V and 3 bases from J, with 7 bases between. CDR3: CASSPRDTEAFF. The DNA for the CDR3 is TGTGCCAGCAGCCCCCGAGACACTGAAGCTTTCTTT.

The chain links TRBV4-1 to TRBJ1-3; 7 positions agree with TRBD1. The CDR3 has 15 residues. V lost 1 base, J lost 2 bases, and 2 bases stayed unmatched. Germline lookup yields CDR1 MGHRA and CDR2 YSYEKL. This chain's CDR3 is CASSQGQGAGNTIYF. In DNA, the CDR3 is TGCGCCAGCAGCCAAGGCCAGGGGGCTGGAAACACCATATATTTT.

This clone is a singleton in its sample. The gene calls are TRBV6-5 and TRBJ1-4; TRBD1 aligns across 9 bases. J lost 4 bases, V lost 3 bases, and 3 bases had no gene match. The CDR3 is 15 residues long. Germline values: CDR1 MNHEY, CDR2 SVGAGI. The CDR3 DNA reads as TGTGCCAGCAGTTATCCGGACAGGGGTAATGAAAAACTGTTTTTT. This translates into CASSYPDRGNEKLFF.

There are a few counts of this clone. CDR3 nucleotide sequence: TGTGCCTGGGCCCCCGGGGATCTTCAGCCCCAGCATTTT. Protein sequence: CAWAPGDLQPQHF. The chain uses TRBV30 and TRBJ1-5; D call uncertain. The length of the CDR3 is 13 residues. Trimming stripped 5 bases from V and 6 bases from J, with 14 bases between. Germline V lookup: CDR1 GTSNPN, CDR2 SVGIG (reference sequence).

V usage is TRBV27 and J usage is TRBJ1-2; 8 bases line up with TRBD1. J lost 4 bases, V lost 4 bases, and 5 bases had no gene match. CDR3 length: 14 amino acids. CDR1 and CDR2 (germline): MNHEY, SMNVEV (reference sequence). The CDR3 loop reads CASSYDRGGYGYTF. Here the CDR3 DNA reads TGTGCCAGCAGTTACGACAGGGGCGGCTATGGCTACACCTTC.

CDR3 in amino acids: CASSEVPSGALNTGELFF. The CDR3 DNA is TGTGCCAGCAGTGAAGTACCTAGCGGGGCGTTGAACACCGGGGAGCTGTTTTTT. The chain carries TRBV6-1 and TRBJ2-2; TRBD2 matches 9 bases. The CDR3 consists of 18 residues. The ends lost 1 base at V and 1 base at J; junction bases unmatched: 7. Germline V gives CDR1 MNHNS, CDR2 SASEGT.

The chain employs TRBV15 and TRBJ2-7, with 10 bases aligning to TRBD1. The trim removed 5 bases at V and 1 base at J, leaving 8 bases unmatched. Germline CDR1 LNHNV, CDR2 YYDKDF (reference sequence). This CDR3 region has 16 residues. As DNA, the CDR3 is TGTGCCACCAGCGACCCGGGACAGGGGATTTCCTACGAGCAGTACTTC. Protein: CATSDPGQGISYEQYF.

V is TRBV19 and J is TRBJ2-2, with a weak D call TRBD1 (6 bases). The CDR3 spans 15 residues. V was cut by 2 bases and J by 0 bases, with 7 bases left in between. Germline V gene lookup returns CDR1 LNHDA and CDR2 SQIVND (reference sequence). In nucleotides, the CDR3 is TGTGCCAGTAGTATAACAGGGACGAACACCGGGGAGCTGTTTTTT. Its protein product is CASSITGTNTGELFF.

This clone was seen once. The genes are TRBV11-3 and TRBJ2-1; TRBD2 aligns across 15 bases. J gave up 7 bases and V 5 bases, and 12 bases lay outside the gene matches. The CDR3 sequence is 18 residues long. Germline lookup yields CDR1 SGHNT and CDR2 YENEEA. In DNA form, the CDR3 reads TGTGCCAGCAGCAAGGCCGGGACTAGCGGGGGGCCCGAGAATGAGCAGTTCTTC. Encoded protein: CASSKAGTSGGPENEQFF.

The genes are TRBV6-2 or TRBV6-3 and TRBJ2-5; TRBD2 agrees at 11 bases. The CDR3 contains 16 residues. V lost 2 bases to trimming and J lost 7 bases; unmatched junction nucleotides: 9. The germline V gene has CDR1 MNHEY and CDR2 SVGEGT. The CDR3 nucleotides are TGTGCCAGCAGTTACCAATCGACTAGCGGGGTGGGGACCCAGTACTTC. Amino acid sequence: CASSYQSTSGVGTQYF.